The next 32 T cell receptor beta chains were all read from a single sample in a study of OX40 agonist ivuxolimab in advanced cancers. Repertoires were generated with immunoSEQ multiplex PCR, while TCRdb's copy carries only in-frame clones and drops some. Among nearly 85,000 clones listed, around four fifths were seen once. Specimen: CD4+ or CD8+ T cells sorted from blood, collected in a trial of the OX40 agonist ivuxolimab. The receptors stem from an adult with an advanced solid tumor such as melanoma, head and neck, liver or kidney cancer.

CDR3 nucleotide sequence: TGTGCCAGTAGCCCCGGGGCCCCAAGCTCAGGGGGGACCCAGTACTTC. Translation gives CASSPGAPSSGGTQYF. V is TRBV19 and J is TRBJ2-5, with 7 bases that match TRBD1. The V gene's germline CDR1 is LNHDA and CDR2 SQIVND (reference sequence). The CDR3 loop spans 16 amino acids. V was clipped by 6 bases and J by 7 bases; unmatched bases: 17.

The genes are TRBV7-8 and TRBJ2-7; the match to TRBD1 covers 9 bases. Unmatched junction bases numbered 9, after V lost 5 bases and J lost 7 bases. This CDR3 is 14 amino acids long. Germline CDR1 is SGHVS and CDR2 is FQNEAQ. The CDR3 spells CASSPGQGPLEQYF. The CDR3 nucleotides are TGTGCCAGCAGCCCGGGACAGGGACCCCTTGAGCAGTACTTC.

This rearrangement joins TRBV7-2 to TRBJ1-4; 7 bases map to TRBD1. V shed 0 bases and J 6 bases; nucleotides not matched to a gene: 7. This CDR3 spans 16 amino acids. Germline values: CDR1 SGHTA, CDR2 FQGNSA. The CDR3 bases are TGTGCCAGCAGCTTAGCCCCCATGAGGGGGCATGAAAAACTGTTTTTT. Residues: CASSLAPMRGHEKLFF. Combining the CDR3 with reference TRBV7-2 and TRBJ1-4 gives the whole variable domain GAGVSQSPSNKVTEKGKDVELRCDPISGHTALYWYRQSLGQGLEFLIYFQGNSAPDKSGLPSDRFSAERTGGSVSTLTIQRTQQEDSAVYLCASSLAPMRGHEKLFFGSGTQLSVL.

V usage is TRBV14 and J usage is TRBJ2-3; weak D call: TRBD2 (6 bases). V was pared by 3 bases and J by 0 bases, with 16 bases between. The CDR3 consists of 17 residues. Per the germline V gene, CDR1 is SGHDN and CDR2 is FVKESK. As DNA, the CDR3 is TGTGCCAGCAGCCATTTGAGCGGCGGGACTAGCACAGATACGCAGTATTTT. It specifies CASSHLSGGTSTDTQYF.

CDR3 region: CASSRLDRGTLYTDTQYF. The CDR3 DNA is TGTGCCAGCAGCCGCCTGGACAGGGGAACTTTGTACACAGATACGCAGTATTTT. This chain links TRBV7-9 with TRBJ2-3; 9 bases line up with TRBD1. V lost 5 bases and J lost 2; bases outside the gene matches: 14. The germline V gene encodes CDR1 SEHNR and CDR2 FQNEAQ (reference sequence). The CDR3 has 18 residues.

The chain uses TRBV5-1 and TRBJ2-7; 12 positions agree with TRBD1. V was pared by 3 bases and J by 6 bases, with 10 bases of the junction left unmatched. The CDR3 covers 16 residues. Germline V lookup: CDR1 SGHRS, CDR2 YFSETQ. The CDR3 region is CASSWGAGTGGGEQYF. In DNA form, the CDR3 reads TGCGCCAGCAGCTGGGGAGCCGGGACAGGGGGCGGCGAGCAGTACTTC. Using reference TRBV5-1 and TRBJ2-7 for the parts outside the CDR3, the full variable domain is KAGVTQTPRYLIKTRGQQVTLSCSPISGHRSVSWYQQTPGQGLQFLFEYFSETQRNKGNFPGRFSGRQFSNSRSEMNVSTLELGDSALYLCASSWGAGTGGGEQYFGPGTRLTVT.

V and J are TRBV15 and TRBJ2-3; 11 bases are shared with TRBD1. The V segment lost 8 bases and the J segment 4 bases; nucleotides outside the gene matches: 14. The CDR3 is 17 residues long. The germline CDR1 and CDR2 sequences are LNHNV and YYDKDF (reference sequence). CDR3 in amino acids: CATRKPRDRGFPDTQYF. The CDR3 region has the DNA TGTGCCACCCGTAAACCTCGGGACAGGGGGTTCCCAGATACGCAGTATTTT. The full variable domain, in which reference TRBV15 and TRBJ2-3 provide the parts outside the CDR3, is DAMVIQNPRYQVTQFGKPVTLSCSQTLNHNVMYWYQQKSSQAPKLLFHYYDKDFNNEADTPDNFQSRRPNTSFCFLDIRSPGLGDTAMYLCATRKPRDRGFPDTQYFGPGTRLTVL.

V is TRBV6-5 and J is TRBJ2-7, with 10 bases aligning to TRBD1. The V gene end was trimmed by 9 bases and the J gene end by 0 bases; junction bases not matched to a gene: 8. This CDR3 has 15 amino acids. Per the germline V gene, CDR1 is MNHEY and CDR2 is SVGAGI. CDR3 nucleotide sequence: TGTGCCAGTCTCCGGGACAGGGGAGGCTCCTACGAGCAGTACTTC. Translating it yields CASLRDRGGSYEQYF.

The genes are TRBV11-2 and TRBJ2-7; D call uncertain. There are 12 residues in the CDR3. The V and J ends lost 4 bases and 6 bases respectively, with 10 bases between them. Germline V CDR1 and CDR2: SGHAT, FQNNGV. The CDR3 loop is CASSSTIFEQYF. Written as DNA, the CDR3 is TGTGCCAGCAGCTCTACTATCTTCGAGCAGTACTTC.

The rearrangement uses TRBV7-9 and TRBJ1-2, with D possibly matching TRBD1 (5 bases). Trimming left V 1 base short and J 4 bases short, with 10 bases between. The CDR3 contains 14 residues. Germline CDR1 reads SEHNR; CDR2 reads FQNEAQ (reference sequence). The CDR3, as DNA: TGTGCCAGCAGCTTAGAGTCGCAGGGCTATGGCTACACCTTC. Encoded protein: CASSLESQGYGYTF.

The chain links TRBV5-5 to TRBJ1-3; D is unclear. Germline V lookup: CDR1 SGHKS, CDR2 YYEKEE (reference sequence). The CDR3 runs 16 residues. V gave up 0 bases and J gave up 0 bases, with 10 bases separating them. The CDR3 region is CASSLGLGASGNTIYF. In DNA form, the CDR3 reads TGTGCCAGCAGCTTGGGGTTAGGAGCCTCTGGAAACACCATATATTTT.

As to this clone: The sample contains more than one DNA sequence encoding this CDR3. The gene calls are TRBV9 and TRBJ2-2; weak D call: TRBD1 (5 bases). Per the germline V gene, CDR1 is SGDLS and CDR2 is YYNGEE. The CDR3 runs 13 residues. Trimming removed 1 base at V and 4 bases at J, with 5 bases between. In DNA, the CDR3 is TGTGCCAGCAGCGTACAGGGCACCGGGGAGCTGTTTTTT. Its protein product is CASSVQGTGELFF.

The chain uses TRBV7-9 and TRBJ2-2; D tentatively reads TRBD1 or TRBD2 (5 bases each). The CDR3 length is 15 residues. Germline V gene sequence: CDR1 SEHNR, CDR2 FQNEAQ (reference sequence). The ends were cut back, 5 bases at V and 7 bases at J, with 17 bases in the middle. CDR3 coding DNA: TGTGCCAGCAGCCGTCTGGGACGCCTCAACGGGGAGCTGTTTTTT. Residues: CASSRLGRLNGELFF.

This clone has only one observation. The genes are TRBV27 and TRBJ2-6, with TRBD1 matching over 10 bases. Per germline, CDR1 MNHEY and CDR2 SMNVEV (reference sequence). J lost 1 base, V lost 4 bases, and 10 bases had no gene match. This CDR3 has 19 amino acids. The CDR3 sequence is CASSSTSGTGESGANVLTF. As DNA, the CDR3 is TGTGCCAGCAGTTCCACCTCCGGGACAGGGGAATCTGGGGCCAACGTCCTGACTTTC. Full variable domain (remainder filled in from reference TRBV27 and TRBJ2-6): EAQVTQNPRYLITVTGKKLTVTCSQNMNHEYMSWYRQDPGLGLRQIYYSMNVEVTDKGDVPEGYKVSRKEKRNFPLILESPSPNQTSLYFCASSSTSGTGESGANVLTFGAGSRLTVL.

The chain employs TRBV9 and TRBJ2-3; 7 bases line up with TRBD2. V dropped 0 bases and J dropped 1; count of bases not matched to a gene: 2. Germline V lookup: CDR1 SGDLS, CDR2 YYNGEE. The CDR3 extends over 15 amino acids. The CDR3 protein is CASSVGAGRTDTQYF. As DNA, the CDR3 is TGTGCCAGCAGCGTAGGAGCGGGACGCACAGATACGCAGTATTTT.

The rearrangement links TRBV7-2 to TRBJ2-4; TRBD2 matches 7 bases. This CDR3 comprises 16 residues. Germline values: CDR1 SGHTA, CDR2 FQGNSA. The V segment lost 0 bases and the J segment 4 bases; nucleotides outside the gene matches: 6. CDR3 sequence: CASSLAWAGVKNIQYF. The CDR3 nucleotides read TGTGCCAGCAGCTTAGCGTGGGCGGGGGTAAAAAACATTCAGTACTTC.

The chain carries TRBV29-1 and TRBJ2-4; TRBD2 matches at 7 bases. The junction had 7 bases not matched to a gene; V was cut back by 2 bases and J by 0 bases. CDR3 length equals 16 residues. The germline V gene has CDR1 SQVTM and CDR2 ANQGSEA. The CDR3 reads CSVEKIASGAKNIQYF. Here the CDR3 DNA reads TGCAGCGTTGAAAAAATAGCTAGCGGAGCCAAAAACATTCAGTACTTC.

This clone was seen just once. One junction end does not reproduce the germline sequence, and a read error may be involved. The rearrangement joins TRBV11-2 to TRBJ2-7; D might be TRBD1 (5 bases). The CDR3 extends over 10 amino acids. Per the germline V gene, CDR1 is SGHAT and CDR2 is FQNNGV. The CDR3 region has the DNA TGTGCCAGCAGCTTAGGGTTGCAGGGCTTC. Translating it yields CASSLGLQGF.

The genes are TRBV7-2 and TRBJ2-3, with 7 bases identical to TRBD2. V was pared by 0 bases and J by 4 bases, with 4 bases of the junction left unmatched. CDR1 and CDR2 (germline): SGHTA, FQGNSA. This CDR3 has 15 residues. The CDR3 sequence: CASSLAGGYADTQYF. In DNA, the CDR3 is TGTGCCAGCAGCTTAGCGGGGGGGTACGCAGATACGCAGTATTTT. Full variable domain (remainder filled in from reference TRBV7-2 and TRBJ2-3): GAGVSQSPSNKVTEKGKDVELRCDPISGHTALYWYRQSLGQGLEFLIYFQGNSAPDKSGLPSDRFSAERTGGSVSTLTIQRTQQEDSAVYLCASSLAGGYADTQYFGPGTRLTVL.

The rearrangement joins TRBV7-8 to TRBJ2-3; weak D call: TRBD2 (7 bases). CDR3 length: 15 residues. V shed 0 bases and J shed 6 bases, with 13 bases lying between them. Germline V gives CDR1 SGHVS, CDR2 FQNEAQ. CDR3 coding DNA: TGTGCCAGCAGCTTAGCGGCGGGGGCCAGGGATACGCAGTATTTT. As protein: CASSLAAGARDTQYF.

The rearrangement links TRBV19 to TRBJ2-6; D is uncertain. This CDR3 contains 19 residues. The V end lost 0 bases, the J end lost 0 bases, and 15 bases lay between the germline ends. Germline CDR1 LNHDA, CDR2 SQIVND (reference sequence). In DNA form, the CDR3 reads TGTGCCAGTAGTATAGATCTGCTCACCAGAGGCTCTGGGGCCAACGTCCTGACTTTC. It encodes CASSIDLLTRGSGANVLTF.

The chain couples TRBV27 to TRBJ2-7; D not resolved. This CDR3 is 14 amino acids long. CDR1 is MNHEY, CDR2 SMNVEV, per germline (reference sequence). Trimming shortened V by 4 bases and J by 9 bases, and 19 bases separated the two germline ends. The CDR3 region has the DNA TGTGCCAGCAGTTCTCCCCGAGACCTACGAGGGCAGTACTTC. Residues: CASSSPRDLRGQYF.

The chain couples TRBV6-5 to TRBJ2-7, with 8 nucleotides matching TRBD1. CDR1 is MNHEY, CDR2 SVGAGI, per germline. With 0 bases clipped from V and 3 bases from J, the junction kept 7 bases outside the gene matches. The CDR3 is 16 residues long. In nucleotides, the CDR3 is TGTGCCAGCAGTTACTCAGGACAGGGTGTCAGCTACGAGCAGTACTTC. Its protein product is CASSYSGQGVSYEQYF.

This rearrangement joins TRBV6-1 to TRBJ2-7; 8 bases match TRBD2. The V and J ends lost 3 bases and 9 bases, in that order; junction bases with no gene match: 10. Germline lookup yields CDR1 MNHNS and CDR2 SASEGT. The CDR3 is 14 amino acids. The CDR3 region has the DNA TGTGCCAGCAGTGACGGGGGGGAGGGCAGGCGGCAGTACTTC. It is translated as CASSDGGEGRRQYF.

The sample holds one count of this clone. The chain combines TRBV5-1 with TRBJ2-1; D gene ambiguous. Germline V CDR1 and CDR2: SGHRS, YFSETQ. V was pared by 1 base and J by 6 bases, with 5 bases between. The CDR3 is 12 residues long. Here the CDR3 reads CASSLNSNEQFF. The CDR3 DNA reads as TGCGCCAGCAGCTTGAATAGCAATGAGCAGTTCTTC.

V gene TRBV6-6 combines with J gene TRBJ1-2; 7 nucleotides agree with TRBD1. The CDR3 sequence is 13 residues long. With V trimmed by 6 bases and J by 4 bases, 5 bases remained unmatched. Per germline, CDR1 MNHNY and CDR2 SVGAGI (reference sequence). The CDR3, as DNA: TGTGCCAGCAGCCTAGACAGGGTCTATGGCTACACCTTC. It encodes CASSLDRVYGYTF.

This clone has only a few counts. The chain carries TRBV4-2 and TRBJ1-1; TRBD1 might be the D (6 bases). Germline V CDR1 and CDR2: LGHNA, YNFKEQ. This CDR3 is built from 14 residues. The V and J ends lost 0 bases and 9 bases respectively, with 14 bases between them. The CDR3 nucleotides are TGTGCCAGCAGCCAAGATTTGAGAAGGGGGAAAGCTTTCTTT. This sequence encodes CASSQDLRRGKAFF.

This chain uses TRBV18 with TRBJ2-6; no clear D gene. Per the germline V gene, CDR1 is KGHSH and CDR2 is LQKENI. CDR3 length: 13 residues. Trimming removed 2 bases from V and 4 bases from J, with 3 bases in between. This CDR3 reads CASSPSGANVLTF. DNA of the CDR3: TGTGCCAGCTCACCATCCGGGGCCAACGTCCTGACTTTC.

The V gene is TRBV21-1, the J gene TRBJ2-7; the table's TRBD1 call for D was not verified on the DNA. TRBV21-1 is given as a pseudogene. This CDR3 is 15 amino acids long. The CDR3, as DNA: TGTGCCAGCCAGTTCCGGGACAGGGTTTTTTACGAGCAGTACTTC. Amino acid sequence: CASQFRDRVFYEQYF.

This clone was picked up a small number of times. DNA for the CDR3: TGCGCCAGCTCAAGGGGGGCAGGGGGAAATGGCTACACCTTC. Translated: CASSRGAGGNGYTF. The rearrangement uses TRBV5-1 and TRBJ1-2; TRBD1 matches 7 bases. Germline trimming cut 7 bases from V and 6 bases from J; bases unmatched to any gene: 12. The germline V gene has CDR1 SGHRS and CDR2 YFSETQ. The CDR3 runs to 14 residues.

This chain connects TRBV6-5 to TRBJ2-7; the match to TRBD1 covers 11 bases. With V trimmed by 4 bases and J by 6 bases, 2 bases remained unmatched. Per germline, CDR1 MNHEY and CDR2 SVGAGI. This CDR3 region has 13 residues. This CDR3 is CASSSGTGGEQYF. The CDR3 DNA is TGTGCCAGCAGTTCCGGGACAGGGGGCGAGCAGTACTTC.

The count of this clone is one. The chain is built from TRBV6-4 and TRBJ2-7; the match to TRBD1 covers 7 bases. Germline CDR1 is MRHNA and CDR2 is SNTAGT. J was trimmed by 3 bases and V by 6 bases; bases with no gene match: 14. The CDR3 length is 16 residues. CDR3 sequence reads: CASRKPPGQKNYEQYF. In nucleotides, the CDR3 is TGTGCCAGCAGAAAGCCGCCGGGACAGAAGAACTACGAGCAGTACTTC.